One T cell receptor (beta chain) is described in this entry. Its specificity is unknown. This entry belongs to a study of T cell responses to AZD1222 COVID-19 vaccine. Whole-study findings and limits: Once two AZD1222 doses were given, Spike-specific TCR breadth and depth went up. Recipients of AZD1222 seropositive at baseline numbered only 6 or 7. Clonal diversity may have been underestimated, and the donors were mostly white British, with more females than males.

The CDR3 is 12 amino acids. From germline, CDR1 is MDHEN and CDR2 SYDVKM. Trimming removed 4 bases at V and 4 bases at J, with 7 bases between. TCRdb keeps only in-frame clones here, not all; method: immunoSEQ multiplex PCR. The sample has tens of thousands of clones, around 80% seen once. The clonotype originates from an adult who received the MenACWY meningococcal vaccine as a control. Specimen: peripheral blood, collected 28 days after the second dose of the MenACWY control vaccine. The chain links TRBV28 to TRBJ2-5, with unresolved D. The CDR3 here is CASSSGRETQYF. The CDR3 DNA follows: TGTGCCAGCAGTTCCGGAAGAGAGACCCAGTACTTC.